Below, 17 T cell receptor beta chains from the same sample are listed, as sequenced in a study of response to subunit inactivated influenza vaccine. Each CDR3 protein is one row after TCRdb ran MiXCR on the RT-PCR reads. Of approximately 500,000 distinct CDR3 sequences in the sample, over 10% were seen once. Sequences were derived from PBMCs from blood, sampled more than 35 days after vaccination. Receptor source: a man aged 50 or older who received an inactivated influenza vaccine.

The rearrangement links TRBV7-2 to TRBJ2-5; D is uncertain. The CDR3 covers 16 residues. V lost 2 bases and J lost 1, with 14 bases in between. The germline CDR1 and CDR2 sequences are SGHTA and FQGNSA. The CDR3 region is CASSLTPGRAQETQYF. CDR3 coding DNA: TGTGCCAGCAGCTTAACCCCAGGACGGGCCCAAGAGACCCAGTACTTC.

This clonotype was picked up a small number of times. This sequence joins TRBV6-2 or TRBV6-3 and TRBJ2-7; no clear D. This CDR3 is built from 13 residues. Per the germline V gene, CDR1 is MNHEY and CDR2 is SVGEGT. Trimming removed 5 bases from V and 5 bases from J, with 13 bases in between. The CDR3 DNA follows: TGTGCCAGCAGTAACAAAGCATGGGACGAGCAGTACTTC. This encodes CASSNKAWDEQYF.

At least ten counts were recorded for this clonotype. V usage is TRBV29-1 and J usage is TRBJ2-1, with 10 positions matching TRBD2. In germline, CDR1 is SQVTM, CDR2 ANQGSEA. CDR3 length: 14 amino acids. Trimming took 6 bases from V and 7 from J; bases not matched to a gene: 9. CDR3 DNA: TGCAGCGTCGTCGGGACTAGCGAGGGGAATGAGCAGTTCTTC. Translated, it gives CSVVGTSEGNEQFF.

The rearrangement uses TRBV6-6 and TRBJ1-1; possible D gene TRBD1, 6 bases. V dropped 2 bases and J dropped 8 bases, with 12 bases sitting between them. This CDR3 has 13 residues. The germline V gene has CDR1 MNHNY and CDR2 SVGAGI (reference sequence). CDR3 loop: CASSYRDNLEAFF. The CDR3 DNA is TGTGCCAGCAGTTACCGGGACAACCTGGAAGCTTTCTTT.

The gene calls are TRBV6-5 and TRBJ1-5, with 9 bases matching TRBD1. V lost 2 bases and J lost 4; bases outside the gene matches: 9. This CDR3 is 17 amino acids long. Per the germline V gene, CDR1 is MNHEY and CDR2 is SVGAGI. This CDR3 is CASSYTSSDRGNQPQHF. The CDR3 DNA follows: TGTGCCAGCAGTTACACCAGCTCTGACAGGGGGAATCAGCCCCAGCATTTT.

The table lists this clonotype with a few counts. This sequence joins TRBV6-2 or TRBV6-3 and TRBJ2-1; 8 bases fit TRBD2. This CDR3 spans 16 amino acids. CDR1 is MNHEY, CDR2 SVGEGT, per germline. V lost 7 bases and J lost 6; bases outside the gene matches: 14. CDR3 nucleotide sequence: TGTGCCAGCACCCCCCGCCGGGCTAGCGGGCGCAATGAGCAGTTCTTC. This encodes CASTPRRASGRNEQFF.

The chain combines TRBV20-1 with TRBJ1-5; tentative D call: TRBD1 (6 bases). V was cut by 1 base and J by 7 bases, with 14 bases left in between. Germline values: CDR1 DFQATT, CDR2 SNEGSKA (reference sequence). The CDR3 totals 14 residues. This CDR3 reads CSARVARGGQPQHF. The CDR3 region has the DNA TGCAGTGCTAGAGTGGCCAGGGGCGGGCAGCCCCAGCATTTT.

The chain carries TRBV24-1 and TRBJ1-1; TRBD1 matches at 8 bases. Germline V CDR1 and CDR2: KGHDR, SFDVKD. With V trimmed by 0 bases and J by 8 bases, 1 base remained unmatched. The CDR3 loop spans 13 amino acids. CDR3 bases: TGTGCCACCAGTGATTTGGGGGACAGGGAAGCTTTCTTT. Residues: CATSDLGDREAFF.

The sample holds a few counts of this clonotype. In nucleotides, the CDR3 is TGCGCCAGCAGCGATGGGACGAGCGAGACCCAGTACTTC. Translation: CASSDGTSETQYF. The chain recombines TRBV5-1 with TRBJ2-5, with D tentatively TRBD1 or TRBD2 (5 bases each). Trimming stripped 4 bases from V and 5 bases from J, with 12 bases between. The CDR3 sequence is 13 residues long. Germline CDR1 reads SGHRS; CDR2 reads YFSETQ.

This clonotype was observed at least ten times. The rearrangement links TRBV5-1 to TRBJ2-2, with D perhaps matching TRBD1 or TRBD2 (6 bases each). The V and J ends lost 6 bases and 6 bases respectively, with 18 bases between them. The CDR3 loop spans 15 amino acids. The germline gives CDR1 SGHRS, CDR2 YFSETQ. The CDR3 sequence: CASMSQGGSAGELFF. CDR3 sequence (DNA): TGCGCCAGCATGAGCCAAGGGGGGTCGGCCGGGGAGCTGTTTTTT.

This clonotype came up many times. The chain employs TRBV20-1 and TRBJ2-3, with TRBD2 matching over 9 bases. The CDR3 extends over 15 amino acids. The junction had 10 bases not matched to a gene; V was cut back by 6 bases and J by 3 bases. The V gene's germline CDR1 is DFQATT and CDR2 SNEGSKA (reference sequence). CDR3 protein: CSAREGTSTTDTQYF. The CDR3 DNA reads TGCAGTGCCAGGGAAGGGACTAGCACAACAGATACGCAGTATTTT.

V and J are TRBV12-3 or TRBV12-4 and TRBJ1-2, with unresolved D. There are 13 residues in the CDR3. V lost 2 bases, J lost 4 bases, and 8 bases lay in between. The CDR3 nucleotides are TGTGCCAGCAGTTTAATGAGAGCCTATGGCTACACCTTC. Amino acids: CASSLMRAYGYTF.

The gene calls are TRBV5-1 and TRBJ2-5; 7 nucleotides line up with TRBD1. After removal of 0 bases from V and 6 bases from J, the junction contained 5 bases not matched to a gene. This CDR3 is 14 amino acids long. Germline V gene data show CDR1 as SGHRS and CDR2 as YFSETQ. The CDR3 sequence is CASSLVEGAQTQYF. In nucleotides, the CDR3 is TGCGCCAGCAGCTTGGTTGAGGGGGCGCAGACCCAGTACTTC.

The chain combines TRBV4-3 with TRBJ2-5, with no clear D. The CDR3 length is 13 residues. CDR1 and CDR2 from the germline V gene are LGHNA and YSLEER. Trimming removed 2 bases from V and 2 bases from J, with 6 bases in between. The CDR3 DNA reads TGCGCCAGCAGCCAATCCATACAAGAGACCCAGTACTTC. It is translated as CASSQSIQETQYF.

V usage is TRBV7-2 and J usage is TRBJ2-3; 12 bases fit TRBD2. Trimming at V came to 5 bases and at J to 2 bases, leaving 8 bases not matched to a gene. CDR1 SGHTA and CDR2 FQGNSA come from the germline V gene. This CDR3 is built from 17 residues. The CDR3 DNA reads as TGTGCCAGCAGCCAAGGACTAGCGGGGACGCACACAGATACGCAGTATTTT. It translates to CASSQGLAGTHTDTQYF. Based on the CDR3 plus reference TRBV7-2 and TRBJ2-3, the full variable domain is GAGVSQSPSNKVTEKGKDVELRCDPISGHTALYWYRQSLGQGLEFLIYFQGNSAPDKSGLPSDRFSAERTGGSVSTLTIQRTQQEDSAVYLCASSQGLAGTHTDTQYFGPGTRLTVL.

This clonotype was counted between two and nine times. J is TRBJ1-2 and V is TRBV5-6; D unresolved. Germline V gene data show CDR1 as SGHDT and CDR2 as YYEEEE. This CDR3 has 15 residues. Trimming took off 0 bases at V and 1 base at J, with 10 bases between the two ends. CDR3 coding DNA: TGTGCCAGCAGCTTGGGGCGTCGGATTAACTATGGCTACACCTTC. Translating gives CASSLGRRINYGYTF.

The chain couples TRBV20-1 to TRBJ2-1; the match to TRBD1 covers 8 bases. This CDR3 is built from 19 residues. The junction had 17 bases not matched to a gene; V was cut back by 0 bases and J by 4 bases. Germline V lookup: CDR1 DFQATT, CDR2 SNEGSKA (reference sequence). CDR3 DNA sequence: TGCAGTGCTAGAGATCGGAAGGGTAAGGGACAGGCACCATACAATGAGCAGTTCTTC. The encoded protein is CSARDRKGKGQAPYNEQFF.